The 14 T cell receptor beta chains below were found in one sample sequenced in a study of T cell responses to AZD1222 COVID-19 vaccine. Sequenced by immunoSEQ multiplex PCR; TCRdb stores in-frame clones only, minus some. The table has about 130,000 clones, about 89% seen once; the top ten hold roughly 6%. Sequenced here: peripheral blood, sampled on day 0 of AZD1222 vaccination. Receptor source: an adult in good health.

This chain connects TRBV3-1 (or the pseudogene TRBV3-2) to TRBJ1-4, with D possibly being TRBD1 (5 bases). The CDR3 covers 18 residues. CDR1 and CDR2 (germline): LGHDT, YNNKEL (reference sequence). Trimming removed 0 bases at V and 0 bases at J, with 14 bases between. In nucleotides, the CDR3 is TGTGCCAGCAGCCAAGATCTTCGGGGCCGTGCAACTAATGAAAAACTGTTTTTT. It yields the protein CASSQDLRGRATNEKLFF.

This chain uses TRBV6-5 with TRBJ2-1; D is uncertain. The CDR3 sequence is 15 residues long. Trimming cost V 2 bases and J 10 bases, with 18 bases left between them. CDR1 and CDR2 (germline): MNHEY, SVGAGI. The CDR3 DNA sequence: TGTGCCAGCAGTTACGAGTCTGGTTCCTTTCCAGAGCAGTTCTTC. Encoded protein: CASSYESGSFPEQFF.

This chain's CDR3 is CASSSSGSTTTF. The CDR3 bases are TGTGCCAGCTCATCCTCGGGGAGCACTACTACCTTC. The rearrangement uses TRBV18 and TRBJ1-2, with unresolved D. Deletions cut 5 bases from V and 14 bases from J, with 18 bases between. Germline V CDR1 and CDR2: KGHSH, LQKENI. The CDR3 spans 12 residues. The full variable domain, its missing parts supplied by reference TRBV18 and TRBJ1-2, is NAGVMQNPRHLVRRRGQEARLRCSPMKGHSHVYWYRQLPEEGLKFMVYLQKENIIDESGMPKERFSAEFPKEGPSILRIQQVVRGDSAAYFCASSSSGSTTTFGSGTRLTVV.

The rearrangement links TRBV4-1 to TRBJ1-4, with D hard to call. V lost 1 base, J lost 5 bases, and 8 bases lay in between. The CDR3 covers 14 residues. Germline assignment: CDR1 MGHRA and CDR2 YSYEKL. In DNA, the CDR3 is TGCGCCAGCAGCCAAGGGAGCGTCAATGAAAAACTGTTTTTT. Amino acids: CASSQGSVNEKLFF.

This clone has more than one count but fewer than ten. V gene TRBV7-2 combines with J gene TRBJ2-1; tentatively, D is TRBD2 (6 bases). The CDR3 totals 16 residues. Trimming took 3 bases from V and 4 from J, leaving 16 bases between them. CDR1 and CDR2 (germline): SGHTA, FQGNSA. The CDR3 DNA sequence: TGTGCCAGCAGCTTTAGGACTATGACTAGGTACAATGAGCAGTTCTTC. Translated: CASSFRTMTRYNEQFF.

The CDR3 nucleotides read TGTGCCAGCAGTTCAAGCAGATTGGCCCTCCACTTT. As protein: CASSSSRLALHF. This rearrangement joins TRBV6-5 to TRBJ1-6; D not resolved. Germline V gives CDR1 MNHEY, CDR2 SVGAGI. The V gene lost 4 bases and the J gene lost 14 bases, with 12 bases spanning the gap. The CDR3 runs to 12 residues.

The rearrangement uses TRBV18 and TRBJ2-2; the match to TRBD1 covers 7 bases. V was clipped by 2 bases and J by 0 bases; unmatched bases: 15. CDR1 and CDR2 (germline): KGHSH, LQKENI. The CDR3 runs 20 residues. CDR3 in amino acids: CASSPSEGALIHANTGELFF. CDR3 bases: TGTGCCAGCTCACCATCTGAGGGGGCTTTGATTCACGCGAACACCGGGGAGCTGTTTTTT.

This sequence joins TRBV19 and TRBJ2-7, with D perhaps matching TRBD2 (6 bases). Trimming shortened V by 5 bases and J by 2 bases, and 10 bases separated the two germline ends. CDR3 length: 13 amino acids. Germline CDR1 is LNHDA and CDR2 is SQIVND (reference sequence). The CDR3 DNA reads TGTGCCAGTAGTGCGGGACTTACCTACGAGCAGTACTTC. It yields the protein CASSAGLTYEQYF.

The chain employs TRBV5-4 and TRBJ1-2, with 7 bases identical to TRBD1. Germline trimming cut 3 bases from V and 8 bases from J; bases unmatched to any gene: 10. Germline loops: CDR1 SGHNT, CDR2 YYREEE (reference sequence). The CDR3 covers 14 residues. The CDR3 sequence is CASSSHTGVEGYTF. The CDR3 DNA reads TGTGCCAGCAGCTCCCATACAGGGGTGGAAGGCTACACCTTC.

This clone was counted between two and nine times. The chain combines TRBV6-5 with TRBJ2-3; TRBD2 agrees at 9 bases. V lost 7 bases and J lost 2; bases outside the gene matches: 4. Germline CDR1 MNHEY, CDR2 SVGAGI. The CDR3 has 14 amino acids. The CDR3 region has the DNA TGTGCCAGCAACTTAGCGGGGGTCACAGATACGCAGTATTTT. This translates into CASNLAGVTDTQYF.

This chain joins TRBV19 and TRBJ2-3; unclear D gene. The CDR3 loop spans 12 amino acids. Germline CDR1 reads LNHDA; CDR2 reads SQIVND (reference sequence). Trimming took 3 bases from V and 9 from J, leaving 10 bases between them. CDR3 amino acids: CASSMAHGTQYF. CDR3 bases: TGTGCCAGTAGTATGGCCCACGGCACGCAGTATTTT.

V is TRBV13 and J is TRBJ2-5; possible D gene TRBD1, 6 bases. Germline V gene sequence: CDR1 PRHDT, CDR2 FYEKMQ (reference sequence). The V end was cut by 5 bases, the J end by 5 bases, with 15 bases between. The CDR3 is 14 amino acids. This CDR3 is CASSRPQGRETQYF. DNA for the CDR3: TGTGCCAGCAGCCGTCCGCAGGGGCGGGAGACCCAGTACTTC.

This clone was seen only a few times. This rearrangement joins TRBV30 to TRBJ1-3; D possibly corresponds to TRBD1 (5 bases). CDR1 is GTSNPN, CDR2 SVGIG, per germline (reference sequence). The CDR3 runs to 13 residues. V lost 6 bases and J 7 bases, leaving 16 bases between the germline ends. The CDR3 protein is CACYPGTVNTIYF. The CDR3 nucleotides read TGTGCCTGCTACCCAGGGACGGTCAACACCATATATTTT.

The V call is TRBV14, the J call TRBJ1-2, with 8 bases lining up with TRBD1. Germline V gene data show CDR1 as SGHDN and CDR2 as FVKESK. With 0 bases clipped from V and 8 bases from J, the junction kept 5 bases outside the gene matches. The CDR3 is made up of 14 amino acids. CDR3 sequence reads: CASSQDRGTGGYTF. DNA for the CDR3: TGTGCCAGCAGCCAAGATCGAGGGACAGGAGGCTACACCTTC. Full variable domain (missing parts from reference TRBV14 and TRBJ1-2): EAGVTQFPSHSVIEKGQTVTLRCDPISGHDNLYWYRRVMGKEIKFLLHFVKESKQDESGMPNNRFLAERTGGTYSTLKVQPAELEDSGVYFCASSQDRGTGGYTFGSGTRLTVV.